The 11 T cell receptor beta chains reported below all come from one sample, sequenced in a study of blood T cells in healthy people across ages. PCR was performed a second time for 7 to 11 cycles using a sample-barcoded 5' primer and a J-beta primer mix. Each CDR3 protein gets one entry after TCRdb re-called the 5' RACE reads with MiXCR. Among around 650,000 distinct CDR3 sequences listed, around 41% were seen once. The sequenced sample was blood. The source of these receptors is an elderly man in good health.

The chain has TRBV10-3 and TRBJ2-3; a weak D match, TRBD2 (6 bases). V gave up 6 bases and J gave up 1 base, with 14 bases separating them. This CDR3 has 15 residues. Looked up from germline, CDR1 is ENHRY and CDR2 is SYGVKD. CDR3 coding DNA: TGTGCCATCAGCCTCAGTAGCGGTCGCACAGATACGCAGTATTTT. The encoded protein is CAISLSSGRTDTQYF.

CDR3 loop: CSARNQQGVRSSSYNEQFF. Written as DNA, the CDR3 is TGCAGTGCTAGAAACCAACAGGGGGTCCGATCGAGCTCCTACAATGAGCAGTTCTTC. This chain connects TRBV20-1 to TRBJ2-1; 8 bases line up with TRBD1. Germline assignment: CDR1 DFQATT and CDR2 SNEGSKA (reference sequence). The CDR3 totals 19 residues. V dropped 2 bases and J dropped 0; count of bases not matched to a gene: 15.

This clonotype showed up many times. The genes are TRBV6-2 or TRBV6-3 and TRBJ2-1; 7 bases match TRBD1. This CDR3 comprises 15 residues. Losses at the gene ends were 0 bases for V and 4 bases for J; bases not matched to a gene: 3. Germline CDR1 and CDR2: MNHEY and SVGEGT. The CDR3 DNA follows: TGTGCCAGCAGTTACTCGTGGGGACAGTACAATGAGCAGTTCTTC. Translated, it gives CASSYSWGQYNEQFF.

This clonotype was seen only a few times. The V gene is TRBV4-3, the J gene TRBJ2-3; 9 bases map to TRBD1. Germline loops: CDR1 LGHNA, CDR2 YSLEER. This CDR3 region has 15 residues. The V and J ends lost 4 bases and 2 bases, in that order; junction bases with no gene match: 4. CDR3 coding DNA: TGCGCCAGCAGCCCGGGACAGGGCCTCACAGATACGCAGTATTTT. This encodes CASSPGQGLTDTQYF.

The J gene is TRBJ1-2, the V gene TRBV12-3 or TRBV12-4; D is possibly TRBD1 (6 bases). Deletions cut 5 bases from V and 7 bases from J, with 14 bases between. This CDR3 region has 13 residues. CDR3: CASSQQGKFGYTF. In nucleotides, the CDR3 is TGTGCCAGCAGTCAACAGGGAAAGTTTGGCTACACCTTC.

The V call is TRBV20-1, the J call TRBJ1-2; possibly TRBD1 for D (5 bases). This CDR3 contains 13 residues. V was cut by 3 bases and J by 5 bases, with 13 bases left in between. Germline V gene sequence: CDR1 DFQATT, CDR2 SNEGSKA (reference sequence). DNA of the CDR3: TGCAGTGCTAGTGGGCAGGGCGGGTATGGCTACACCTTC. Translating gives CSASGQGGYGYTF.

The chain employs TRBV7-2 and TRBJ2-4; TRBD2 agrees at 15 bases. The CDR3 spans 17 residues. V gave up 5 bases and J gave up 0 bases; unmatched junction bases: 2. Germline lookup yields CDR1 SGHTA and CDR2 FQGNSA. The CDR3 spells CASSKGLAGGAKNIQYF. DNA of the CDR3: TGTGCCAGCAGCAAGGGACTAGCGGGGGGAGCCAAAAACATTCAGTACTTC.

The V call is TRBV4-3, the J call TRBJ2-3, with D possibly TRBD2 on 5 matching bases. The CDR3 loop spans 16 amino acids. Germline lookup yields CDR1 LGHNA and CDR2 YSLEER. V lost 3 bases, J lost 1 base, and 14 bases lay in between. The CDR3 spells CASSQPTLGGTDTQYF. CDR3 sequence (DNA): TGCGCCAGCAGCCAGCCGACCCTGGGAGGCACAGATACGCAGTATTTT.

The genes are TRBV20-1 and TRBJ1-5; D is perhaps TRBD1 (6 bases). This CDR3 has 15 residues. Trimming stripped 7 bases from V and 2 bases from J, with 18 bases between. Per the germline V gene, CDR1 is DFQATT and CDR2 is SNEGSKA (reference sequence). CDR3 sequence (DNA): TGCAGTGTCCCGGGGGGGCCTCAGGGCAATCAGCCCCAGCATTTT. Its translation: CSVPGGPQGNQPQHF.

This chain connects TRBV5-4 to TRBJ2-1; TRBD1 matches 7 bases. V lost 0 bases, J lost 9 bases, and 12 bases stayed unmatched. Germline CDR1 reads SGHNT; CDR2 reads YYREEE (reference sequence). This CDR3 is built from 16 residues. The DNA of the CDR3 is TGTGCCAGCAGCTTGGGGGAGACAGGGTCATATGGTGAGCAGTTCTTC. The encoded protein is CASSLGETGSYGEQFF.

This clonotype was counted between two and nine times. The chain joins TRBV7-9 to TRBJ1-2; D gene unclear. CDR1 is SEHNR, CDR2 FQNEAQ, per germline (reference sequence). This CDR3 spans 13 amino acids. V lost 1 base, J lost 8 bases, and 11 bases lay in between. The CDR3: CASSLGSAYGYTF. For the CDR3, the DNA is TGTGCCAGCAGCTTAGGCTCAGCCTACGGCTACACCTTC.